The following is a T cell receptor beta chain sequence with its context. The data derive from a study of blood T cell repertoires in COVID-19. Across the whole study: Samples came from the United States, Italy and Spain, spanning acute and convalescent COVID-19.

In the authors' workflow: Researchers report that nucleated cell counts were estimated from reference gene primer amplification. Profiling relied on immunoSEQ multiplex PCR, and the TCRdb table lists in-frame clones only, not all of them. V and J calls and clone size are copied from that table; D and trimming were computed from the DNA. The table lists fewer than 350,000 clones, under 90% of them singletons. The V and J ends lost 6 bases and 0 bases respectively, with 20 bases between them. Germline CDR1 is SGHTA and CDR2 is FQGTGA. The CDR3 consists of 17 residues. Categorization into cohorts depended on clinical history that participants reported. Symptom resolution, clearance, or two negative PCRs marked the recovered donors of Cohort 3.

The chain couples TRBV7-3 to TRBJ1-1; D is possibly TRBD1 (5 bases). The sequenced sample was PBMCs or T cells enriched from blood (not recorded which). This TCR was recovered from a woman between 40 and 55 years old who had recovered from COVID-19. The CDR3 nucleotides read TGTGCCAGCAGTAGAAACAGGCAACGAACCATGAACACTGAAGCTTTCTTT. It specifies CASSRNRQRTMNTEAFF. Full variable domain (outside the CDR3, taken from reference TRBV7-3 and TRBJ1-1): GAGVSQTPSNKVTEKGKYVELRCDPISGHTALYWYRQSLGQGPEFLIYFQGTGAADDSGLPNDRFFAVRPEGSVSTLKIQRTERGDSAVYLCASSRNRQRTMNTEAFFGQGTRLTVV.